The 17 T cell receptor beta chains below were found in one sample sequenced in a study of blood T cell repertoires in COVID-19. The protocol was immunoSEQ multiplex PCR, while the TCRdb copy is restricted to in-frame clones and leaves out a portion. Of more than 300,000 clones in the sample, around 86% were seen once. The sequencing sample was made of peripheral blood. Every receptor here comes from a woman aged 45 to 65 with acute or convalescent COVID-19.

The V gene is TRBV6-1, the J gene TRBJ1-3, with D possibly matching TRBD1 (5 bases). Trimming took 2 bases from V and 0 from J, leaving 11 bases between them. Germline CDR1 is MNHNS and CDR2 is SASEGT. This CDR3 contains 16 residues. The CDR3 nucleotides are TGTGCCAGCAGTGAATCTGGGGCAGGCTCTGGAAACACCATATATTTT. As protein: CASSESGAGSGNTIYF.

The rearrangement joins TRBV21-1 to TRBJ1-3; the table gives TRBD1 as D, unverified against the DNA. TRBV21-1 is a documented pseudogene. The CDR3 runs to 15 residues. In DNA, the CDR3 is TGTGCCAGCAGCAAAGAAGCAGGGTATGGAAACACCATATATTTT. Its translation is CASSKEAGYGNTIYF.

This chain connects TRBV4-2 to TRBJ1-4; D might be TRBD1 (5 bases). Germline V gene lookup returns CDR1 LGHNA and CDR2 YNFKEQ. V was trimmed by 0 bases and J by 6 bases, leaving 14 bases between them. The CDR3 loop spans 16 amino acids. The DNA of the CDR3 is TGTGCCAGCAGCCAAGATGGGGGAGGGCGGGATGAAAAACTGTTTTTT. This translates into CASSQDGGGRDEKLFF.

Here the CDR3 DNA reads TGTGCCAGCAGTTTATATCCCGACAGGACCTACGAGCAGTACTTC. The encoded protein is CASSLYPDRTYEQYF. V usage is TRBV28 and J usage is TRBJ2-7; weak D call: TRBD1 (6 bases). Germline lookup yields CDR1 MDHEN and CDR2 SYDVKM. The CDR3 extends over 15 amino acids. The V end was cut by 1 base, the J end by 2 bases, with 12 bases between.

The chain recombines TRBV2 with TRBJ2-7; 9 bases fit TRBD2. Trimming took 4 bases from V and 1 from J; bases not matched to a gene: 5. Germline V gene sequence: CDR1 SNHLY, CDR2 FYNNEI. This CDR3 contains 15 residues. DNA for the CDR3: TGTGCCAGCAGTGGGGTAGCGGGAGCGTCCTACGAGCAGTACTTC. Its translation is CASSGVAGASYEQYF.

The chain couples TRBV27 to TRBJ1-2; tentative D call: TRBD1 (6 bases). Germline lookup yields CDR1 MNHEY and CDR2 SMNVEV (reference sequence). The V end lost 6 bases, the J end lost 3 bases, and 26 bases lay between the germline ends. CDR3 length equals 18 residues. The CDR3 sequence: CASSAKLPGASWDYGYTF. CDR3 sequence (DNA): TGTGCCAGCAGCGCTAAACTCCCAGGGGCCTCCTGGGACTATGGCTACACCTTC.

There are a few counts of this clone. CDR3 sequence (DNA): TGTGCCAGCAGCGCCGGACAGGGGGCAGAACAGCCCCAGCATTTT. Protein sequence: CASSAGQGAEQPQHF. V and J are TRBV9 and TRBJ1-5, with 11 bases that match TRBD1. Germline V lookup: CDR1 SGDLS, CDR2 YYNGEE. V lost 3 bases to trimming and J lost 7 bases; unmatched junction nucleotides: 6. The CDR3 consists of 15 residues.

This chain links TRBV4-3 with TRBJ1-2; TRBD1 agrees at 8 bases. V shed 1 base and J 4 bases; nucleotides not matched to a gene: 5. Per the germline V gene, CDR1 is LGHNA and CDR2 is YSLEER. The CDR3 spans 15 residues. The CDR3 reads CASSQADRGIYGYTF. CDR3 coding DNA: TGCGCCAGCAGCCAAGCCGACAGGGGAATCTATGGCTACACCTTC.

The genes are TRBV2 and TRBJ1-6; tentative D call: TRBD1 (6 bases). This CDR3 comprises 14 residues. V was clipped by 7 bases and J by 2 bases, with 9 bases between them. Per the germline V gene, CDR1 is SNHLY and CDR2 is FYNNEI. DNA for the CDR3: TGTGCCAGCAAAGGACAGCCCTATAATTCACCCCTCCACTTT. It specifies CASKGQPYNSPLHF.

This clone showed up just once. Other DNA sequences within the sample encode an identical CDR3. This chain uses TRBV12-3 or TRBV12-4 with TRBJ2-7; D might be TRBD2 (5 bases). This CDR3 is built from 13 residues. Trimming removed 8 bases at V and 0 bases at J, with 11 bases between. The chain's CDR3 is CASGGSYSYEQYF. The CDR3 DNA follows: TGTGCCAGCGGAGGCAGTTACTCCTACGAGCAGTACTTC.

The chain has TRBV7-2 and TRBJ2-7; TRBD1 matches 11 bases. CDR3 size: 15 residues. The V segment lost 5 bases and the J segment 3 bases; nucleotides outside the gene matches: 6. Germline CDR1 is SGHTA and CDR2 is FQGNSA. The CDR3 nucleotides are TGTGCCAGCAGCGCAGGACAGGGGGCGATCTACGAGCAGTACTTC. This encodes CASSAGQGAIYEQYF.

V and J are TRBV5-1 and TRBJ2-7; 9 bases are a match to TRBD2. The CDR3 consists of 15 residues. Germline V gives CDR1 SGHRS, CDR2 YFSETQ. Trimming took 0 bases from V and 2 from J; bases not matched to a gene: 3. CDR3 amino acids: CASSLEGGRAYEQYF. The CDR3 DNA is TGCGCCAGCAGCTTGGAAGGCGGGAGGGCCTACGAGCAGTACTTC.

V and J are TRBV4-1 and TRBJ1-4, with 11 bases identical to TRBD1. The CDR3 runs 16 residues. Germline trimming cut 5 bases from V and 5 bases from J; bases unmatched to any gene: 7. CDR1 is MGHRA and CDR2 is YSYEKL in the germline V gene. CDR3 residues: CASSIGQGAGNEKLFF. CDR3 in DNA: TGCGCCAGCAGCATCGGACAGGGGGCAGGGAATGAAAAACTGTTTTTT.

The CDR3 protein is CATSDLQGPSGETQYF. CDR3 in DNA: TGTGCCACCAGTGATTTGCAGGGGCCTTCAGGAGAGACCCAGTACTTC. This rearrangement joins TRBV24-1 to TRBJ2-5, with TRBD1 as a possible D gene (6 bases). Between the trimmed V and J ends, which lost 0 bases and 4 bases, there was a span of 14 bases. The CDR3 has 16 residues. The germline CDR1 and CDR2 sequences are KGHDR and SFDVKD.

The sample holds one count of this clone. The gene calls are TRBV3-1 (or the pseudogene TRBV3-2) and TRBJ2-1, with TRBD1 identical over 8 bases. Germline V lookup: CDR1 LGHDT, CDR2 YNNKEL (reference sequence). The trim removed 2 bases at V and 1 base at J, leaving 16 bases unmatched. CDR3 size: 20 residues. The CDR3 bases are TGTGCCAGCAGCCAAACTACCTTCGACAGGGGAGATCAATCCTACAATGAGCAGTTCTTC. Protein sequence: CASSQTTFDRGDQSYNEQFF.

J is TRBJ2-1 and V is TRBV4-1; 14 bases match TRBD2. In germline, CDR1 is MGHRA, CDR2 YSYEKL. The CDR3 covers 19 residues. Trimming took 4 bases from V and 0 from J; bases not matched to a gene: 8. The CDR3 DNA follows: TGCGCCAGCAGCCGCGGACTAGCGGGAGGTTCTAGCTCCTACAATGAGCAGTTCTTC. This encodes CASSRGLAGGSSSYNEQFF.

This clone occurred once. The chain links TRBV11-2 to TRBJ1-2, with D uncertain. This CDR3 spans 14 amino acids. Germline loops: CDR1 SGHAT, CDR2 FQNNGV. V was shortened by 1 base and J by 8 bases, with 14 bases between the two germline ends. The CDR3 nucleotides are TGTGCCAGCAGCTTAGCGCTGACCGGGGAGGGCTACACCTTC. This gives the protein CASSLALTGEGYTF.